Shown below are 29 T cell receptor beta chains from a single sample sequenced in a study of early T cells in non-severe SARS-CoV-2 infection. One entry per CDR3 protein, called by TCRdb with MiXCR from the 5' RACE reads. The sample yields around 26,000 distinct CDR3 sequences, almost 4.5% seen once. Sequenced material: whole blood. Source of these receptors: an adult who was a healthcare worker with PCR-confirmed SARS-CoV-2 infection or an uninfected control (not recorded which).

This clonotype showed up many times. The chain uses TRBV10-3 and TRBJ1-1, with D possibly matching TRBD1 (6 bases). The CDR3 runs to 16 residues. V was pared by 2 bases and J by 1 base, with 14 bases between. From germline, CDR1 is ENHRY and CDR2 SYGVKD. The CDR3 DNA sequence: TGTGCCATCAGTGAGGCGCTAGGGGGGCCGAACACTGAAGCTTTCTTT. This codes for CAISEALGGPNTEAFF.

This clonotype was seen a single time. A single base separates this from a much larger clone, so it may be a read error. V usage is TRBV28 and J usage is TRBJ2-7; D call uncertain. Germline V gives CDR1 MDHEN, CDR2 SYDVKM. The CDR3 contains 12 residues. V gave up 6 bases and J gave up 0 bases, with 6 bases separating them. Here the CDR3 reads CASRPRSYEQYF. CDR3 nucleotides: TGTGCCAGCAGACCCCGCTCCTACGAGCAGTACTTC.

This clonotype is labeled as medium-sized. This chain links TRBV20-1 with TRBJ2-5, with TRBD2 as a possible D gene (6 bases). CDR3 length: 14 residues. Deletions cut 3 bases from V and 2 bases from J, with 13 bases between. From germline, CDR1 is DFQATT and CDR2 SNEGSKA (reference sequence). Here the CDR3 DNA reads TGCAGTGCTAGCGGAGGGGCCCCGCAAGAGACCCAGTACTTC. Protein sequence: CSASGGAPQETQYF.

This clonotype was counted many times. This sequence joins TRBV11-2 and TRBJ1-1, with a weak D call TRBD1 (5 bases). Looked up from germline, CDR1 is SGHAT and CDR2 is FQNNGV. This CDR3 is built from 15 residues. V dropped 2 bases and J dropped 2 bases, with 12 bases sitting between them. CDR3 region: CASSLQTTGNTEAFF. In DNA form, the CDR3 reads TGTGCCAGCAGCTTACAGACTACAGGAAACACTGAAGCTTTCTTT.

The table lists this clonotype with many counts. The chain uses TRBV7-2 and TRBJ1-6; 8 bases agree with TRBD1. Germline V CDR1 and CDR2: SGHTA, FQGNSA. V lost 5 bases, J lost 7 bases, and 7 bases stayed unmatched. This CDR3 has 15 residues. For the CDR3, the DNA is TGTGCCAGCAGCGCCCGACAGGGGCAGAATTCACCCCTCCACTTT. It encodes CASSARQGQNSPLHF.

The chain is built from TRBV7-2 and TRBJ1-2; a possible D gene is TRBD1 (6 bases). Trimming took 1 base from V and 3 from J, leaving 15 bases between them. This CDR3 spans 16 amino acids. Germline V gives CDR1 SGHTA, CDR2 FQGNSA. The CDR3 DNA reads TGTGCCAGCAGCTTAGTGGAGGCAGGGGCTCACTATGGCTACACCTTC. Protein sequence: CASSLVEAGAHYGYTF. The complete variable domain, with remaining parts taken from reference TRBV7-2 and TRBJ1-2, reads GAGVSQSPSNKVTEKGKDVELRCDPISGHTALYWYRQSLGQGLEFLIYFQGNSAPDKSGLPSDRFSAERTGGSVSTLTIQRTQQEDSAVYLCASSLVEAGAHYGYTFGSGTRLTVV.

V gene TRBV12-3 or TRBV12-4 combines with J gene TRBJ1-1; D unresolved. This CDR3 spans 11 amino acids. Trimming cost V 4 bases and J 4 bases, with 4 bases left between them. The CDR3 is CASSYSTEAFF. CDR3 coding DNA: TGTGCCAGCAGTTATAGCACTGAAGCTTTCTTT.

This clonotype was seen ten or more times. This chain links TRBV12-3 or TRBV12-4 with TRBJ2-3, with 11 nucleotides matching TRBD2. This CDR3 is 15 amino acids long. After removal of 5 bases from V and 4 bases from J, the junction contained 5 bases not matched to a gene. For the CDR3, the DNA is TGTGCCAGCAGTCCCCTAGCGGGGGGTTCAGATACGCAGTATTTT. Amino acid sequence: CASSPLAGGSDTQYF.

In its sample, this clonotype was seen many times. The rearrangement joins TRBV7-2 to TRBJ2-7; D might be TRBD2 (5 bases). CDR1 and CDR2 (germline): SGHTA, FQGNSA. V was pared by 5 bases and J by 7 bases, with 21 bases between. CDR3 length equals 15 residues. CDR3 in amino acids: CASSPFPRGRDEQYF. CDR3 bases: TGTGCCAGCAGCCCCTTCCCTCGGGGTCGAGATGAGCAGTACTTC. The complete variable domain, with remaining parts taken from reference TRBV7-2 and TRBJ2-7, reads GAGVSQSPSNKVTEKGKDVELRCDPISGHTALYWYRQSLGQGLEFLIYFQGNSAPDKSGLPSDRFSAERTGGSVSTLTIQRTQQEDSAVYLCASSPFPRGRDEQYFGPGTRLTVT.

This clonotype occurred many times. The chain carries TRBV12-3 or TRBV12-4 and TRBJ1-1; no clear D. The CDR3 runs to 13 residues. V gave up 3 bases and J gave up 5 bases, with 10 bases separating them. This CDR3 reads CASSFGGLTEAFF. The CDR3 coding sequence is TGTGCCAGCAGTTTTGGAGGGTTGACTGAAGCTTTCTTT.

The chain employs TRBV20-1 and TRBJ1-4; D is ambiguous. The CDR3 runs to 13 residues. Germline CDR1 DFQATT, CDR2 SNEGSKA (reference sequence). CDR3 DNA: TGCAGCAGAACCGATGGGAACTATGAAAAACTGTTTTTT. Its translation: CSRTDGNYEKLFF.

This clonotype was counted ten times or more. The V gene is TRBV6-6, the J gene TRBJ2-1, with 9 bases fitting TRBD2. The CDR3 extends over 14 amino acids. With 6 bases clipped from V and 6 bases from J, the junction kept 6 bases outside the gene matches. Germline lookup yields CDR1 MNHNY and CDR2 SVGAGI (reference sequence). The DNA for the CDR3 is TGTGCCAGCAGCCTAGCGGGAATGATCAATGAGCAGTTCTTC. It encodes CASSLAGMINEQFF.

The sample holds many counts of this clonotype. This rearrangement joins TRBV20-1 to TRBJ1-5; no reliable D call. The V and J ends lost 2 bases and 3 bases respectively, with 11 bases between them. Looked up from germline, CDR1 is DFQATT and CDR2 is SNEGSKA (reference sequence). The CDR3 has 14 residues. The CDR3 loop is CSARLGRPNQPQHF. The CDR3 DNA reads TGCAGTGCTAGATTGGGCAGGCCCAATCAGCCCCAGCATTTT.

This clonotype was picked up a small number of times. The gene calls are TRBV30 and TRBJ2-1; possibly TRBD2 for D (6 bases). V gave up 3 bases and J gave up 7 bases, with 16 bases separating them. Germline V gives CDR1 GTSNPN, CDR2 SVGIG (reference sequence). CDR3 length: 14 residues. Here the CDR3 DNA reads TGTGCCTGGAGGCAAGCCGGGGGTGCGAATGAGCAGTTCTTC. It is translated as CAWRQAGGANEQFF.

This clonotype was counted ten times or more. This chain joins TRBV11-1 and TRBJ2-4; D may be TRBD1 or TRBD2 (5 bases each). The CDR3 is made up of 12 amino acids. In germline, CDR1 is SGHAT, CDR2 FQDESV (reference sequence). Trimming removed 6 bases from V and 6 bases from J, with 9 bases in between. The CDR3 DNA reads TGTGCCAGCAGGTCCGGGACAAACATTCAGTACTTC. Protein: CASRSGTNIQYF.

This clonotype was counted at least ten times. The chain is built from TRBV4-2 and TRBJ2-5, with 8 positions matching TRBD2. V lost 1 base and J lost 4; bases outside the gene matches: 5. CDR1 and CDR2 from the germline V gene are LGHNA and YNFKEQ. CDR3 size: 15 residues. Here the CDR3 DNA reads TGTGCCAGCAGCCAAGTCCCCAGCGGGGGAGAGACCCAGTACTTC. Translating gives CASSQVPSGGETQYF.

This clonotype came up many times. The J gene is TRBJ1-5, the V gene TRBV11-2, with TRBD1 matching 11 bases. Unmatched junction bases numbered 5, after V lost 5 bases and J lost 5 bases. CDR1 is SGHAT, CDR2 FQNNGV, per germline. This CDR3 spans 15 amino acids. The CDR3 spells CASSTDRGPYQPQHF. The CDR3 DNA reads TGTGCCAGCAGCACGGACAGGGGGCCTTATCAGCCCCAGCATTTT.

This clonotype was recorded at least ten times. The rearrangement uses TRBV20-1 and TRBJ2-3; D not resolved. CDR1 DFQATT and CDR2 SNEGSKA come from the germline V gene (reference sequence). Trimming removed 8 bases from V and 1 base from J, with 13 bases in between. The CDR3 has 13 residues. DNA for the CDR3: TGCAGTCCGAACTGGGTCGGCACAGATACGCAGTATTTT. This sequence encodes CSPNWVGTDTQYF.

There are many counts of this clonotype. The chain couples TRBV6-5 to TRBJ2-5; D not resolved. The germline V gene has CDR1 MNHEY and CDR2 SVGAGI. V lost 2 bases and J 3 bases, leaving 10 bases between the germline ends. The CDR3 spans 14 residues. CDR3 sequence: CASSYGFSKETQYF. In DNA form, the CDR3 reads TGTGCCAGCAGTTACGGTTTCAGTAAAGAGACCCAGTACTTC.

This clonotype has a count of ten or more. The rearrangement joins TRBV7-2 to TRBJ2-3; 8 nucleotides agree with TRBD2. V was pared by 5 bases and J by 6 bases, with 13 bases of the junction left unmatched. CDR1 SGHTA and CDR2 FQGNSA come from the germline V gene. CDR3 length: 16 amino acids. The CDR3 DNA sequence: TGTGCCAGCAGCCCCGCCGGGACTAGACACGGGGATACGCAGTATTTT. Translating gives CASSPAGTRHGDTQYF.

This clonotype was observed a handful of times. The J gene is TRBJ2-5, the V gene TRBV2; D unresolved. The germline gives CDR1 SNHLY, CDR2 FYNNEI. With 7 bases removed from V and 1 base from J, the gap between germline ends came to 10 bases. The CDR3 is 13 amino acids. CDR3 DNA sequence: TGTGCCAGCATCTGGTCCGTCCAAGAGACCCAGTACTTC. It encodes CASIWSVQETQYF.

This clonotype was detected ten times or more. The chain is built from TRBV7-8 and TRBJ2-7; D perhaps matches TRBD2 (7 bases). V lost 6 bases, J lost 6 bases, and 12 bases lay in between. The CDR3 is 12 residues long. The germline CDR1 and CDR2 sequences are SGHVS and FQNEAQ. The CDR3 spells CASSQGGVEQYF. CDR3 nucleotide sequence: TGTGCCAGCAGTCAAGGGGGGGTCGAGCAGTACTTC.

This clonotype was seen repeatedly, ten times or more. The V gene is TRBV4-3, the J gene TRBJ2-1; possibly TRBD1 for D (5 bases). This CDR3 comprises 14 residues. Germline V gene lookup returns CDR1 LGHNA and CDR2 YSLEER. Trimming left V 3 bases short and J 7 bases short, with 13 bases between. For the CDR3, the DNA is TGCGCCAGCAGCCACTGGGGCGCAGAGAATGAGCAGTTCTTC. This gives the protein CASSHWGAENEQFF.

This clonotype was seen at least ten times. This rearrangement joins TRBV20-1 to TRBJ2-3, with TRBD2 matching 8 bases. Germline lookup yields CDR1 DFQATT and CDR2 SNEGSKA (reference sequence). This CDR3 is 13 amino acids long. Trimming cost V 3 bases and J 5 bases; bases outside gene matches: 4. The CDR3 region is CSASGGAGDTQYF. The DNA for the CDR3 is TGCAGTGCTAGCGGGGGGGCAGGAGATACGCAGTATTTT.

This clonotype was seen many times. The genes are TRBV6-6 and TRBJ1-2; perhaps TRBD1 as D (5 bases). Germline-derived CDR1 and CDR2 are MNHNY and SVGAGI (reference sequence). Trimming shortened V by 7 bases and J by 6 bases, and 21 bases separated the two germline ends. This CDR3 region has 15 residues. Here the CDR3 DNA reads TGTGCCAGCACCTCGTCACCAGGGAGAACGGATGGCTACACCTTC. Translation: CASTSSPGRTDGYTF.

In its sample, this clonotype was seen many times. V usage is TRBV4-1 and J usage is TRBJ1-2; no firm D call. The V end was cut by 0 bases, the J end by 4 bases, with 12 bases between. The CDR3 sequence is 15 residues long. Germline values: CDR1 MGHRA, CDR2 YSYEKL. CDR3 residues: CASSQDGGKGYGYTF. The CDR3 nucleotides read TGCGCCAGCAGCCAAGATGGCGGGAAAGGCTATGGCTACACCTTC.

This clonotype appeared many times. The genes are TRBV6-2 or TRBV6-3 and TRBJ2-7; TRBD1 agrees at 7 bases. The CDR3 contains 16 residues. Per the germline V gene, CDR1 is MNHEY and CDR2 is SVGEGT. After removal of 6 bases from V and 6 bases from J, the junction contained 17 bases not matched to a gene. Here the CDR3 DNA reads TGTGCCAGCAGCAGCCCTGCCCAGAGGGGGCTTAGCGAGCAGTACTTC. Amino acid sequence: CASSSPAQRGLSEQYF.

At least ten counts were recorded for this clonotype. The CDR3 DNA reads TGTGCCAGCAGTTGGGGCCGAAAAAAGATAGAGACCCAGTACTTC. Protein product: CASSWGRKKIETQYF. The chain is built from TRBV6-2 or TRBV6-3 and TRBJ2-5, with D perhaps TRBD1 (5 bases). Germline CDR1 MNHEY, CDR2 SVGEGT. This CDR3 spans 15 amino acids. Trimming took off 4 bases at V and 4 bases at J, with 16 bases between the two ends.

At least ten counts were recorded for this clonotype. This chain links TRBV5-1 with TRBJ2-7, with D tentatively TRBD1 or TRBD2 (5 bases each). The CDR3 covers 13 residues. V was clipped by 4 bases and J by 2 bases, with 10 bases between them. Germline lookup yields CDR1 SGHRS and CDR2 YFSETQ. The CDR3 region is CASSHGTAYEQYF. In nucleotides, the CDR3 is TGCGCCAGCAGCCATGGGACGGCCTACGAGCAGTACTTC.